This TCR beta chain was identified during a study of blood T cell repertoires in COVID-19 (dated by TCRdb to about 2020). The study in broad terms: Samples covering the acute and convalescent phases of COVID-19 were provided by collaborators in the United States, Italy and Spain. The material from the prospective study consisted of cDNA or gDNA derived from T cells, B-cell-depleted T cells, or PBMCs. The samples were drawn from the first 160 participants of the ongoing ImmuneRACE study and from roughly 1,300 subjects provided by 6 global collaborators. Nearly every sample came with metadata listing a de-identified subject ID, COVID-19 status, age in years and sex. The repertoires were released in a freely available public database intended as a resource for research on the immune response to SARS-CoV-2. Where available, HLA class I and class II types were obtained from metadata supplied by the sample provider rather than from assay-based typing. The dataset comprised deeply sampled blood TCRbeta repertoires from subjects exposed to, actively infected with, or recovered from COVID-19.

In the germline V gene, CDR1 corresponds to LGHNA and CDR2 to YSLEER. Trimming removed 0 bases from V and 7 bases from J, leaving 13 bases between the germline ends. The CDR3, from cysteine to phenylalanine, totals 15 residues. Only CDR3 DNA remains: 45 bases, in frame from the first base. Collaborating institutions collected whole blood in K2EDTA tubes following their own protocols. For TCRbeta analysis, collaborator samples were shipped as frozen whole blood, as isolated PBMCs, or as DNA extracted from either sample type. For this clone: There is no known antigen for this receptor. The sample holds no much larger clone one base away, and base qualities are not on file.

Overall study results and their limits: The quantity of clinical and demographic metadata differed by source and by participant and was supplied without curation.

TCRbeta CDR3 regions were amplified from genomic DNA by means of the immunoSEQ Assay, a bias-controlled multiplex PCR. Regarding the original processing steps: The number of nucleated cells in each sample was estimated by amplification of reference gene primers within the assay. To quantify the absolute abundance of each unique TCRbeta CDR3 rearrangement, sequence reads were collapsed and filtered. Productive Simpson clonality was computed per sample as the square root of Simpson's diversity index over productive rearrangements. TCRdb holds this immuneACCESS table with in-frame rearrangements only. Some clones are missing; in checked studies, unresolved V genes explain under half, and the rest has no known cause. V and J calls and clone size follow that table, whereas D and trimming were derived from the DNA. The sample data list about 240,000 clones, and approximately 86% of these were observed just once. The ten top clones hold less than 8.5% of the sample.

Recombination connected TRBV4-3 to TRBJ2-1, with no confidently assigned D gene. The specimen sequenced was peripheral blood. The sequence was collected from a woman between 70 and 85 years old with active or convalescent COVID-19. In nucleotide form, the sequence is TGCGCCAGCAGCCAAGACGTATATGAGCGAAATGAGCAGTTCTTC. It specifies CASSQDVYERNEQFF.